The 23 T cell receptor beta chains presented below share a single source sample, sequenced in a study of shared clonotypes between healthy human individuals. TCRdb's table, derived via immunoSEQ multiplex PCR, lists solely in-frame clones and lacks some. The table shows around 1.4 million clones, with approximately 98.5% occurring only once. Sequenced input: naive CD4+ T cells sorted from blood. Subset indicated: CD45RA+ positively selected. These receptors were taken from a man in his thirties or forties in good health.

The sample holds one count of this clone. The V call is TRBV28, the J call TRBJ2-7; no clear D. V lost 1 base and J 2 bases, leaving 6 bases between the germline ends. This CDR3 contains 13 residues. Per the germline V gene, CDR1 is MDHEN and CDR2 is SYDVKM. The chain's CDR3 is CASSLYGAYEQYF. The CDR3 DNA sequence: TGTGCCAGCAGTTTATACGGAGCCTACGAGCAGTACTTC. Looking up the rest from reference TRBV28 and TRBJ2-7 gives the full variable domain: DVKVTQSSRYLVKRTGEKVFLECVQDMDHENMFWYRQDPGLGLRLIYFSYDVKMKEKGDIPEGYSVSREKKERFSLILESASTNQTSMYLCASSLYGAYEQYFGPGTRLTVT.

CDR3 amino acids: CASSLRGSYTGELFF. The CDR3 DNA follows: TGTGCCAGCAGTTTACGTGGGAGTTACACCGGGGAGCTGTTTTTT. V usage is TRBV27 and J usage is TRBJ2-2; tentative D call: TRBD2 (5 bases). The CDR3 spans 15 residues. Germline V gives CDR1 MNHEY, CDR2 SMNVEV (reference sequence). Trimming shortened V by 2 bases and J by 3 bases, and 10 bases separated the two germline ends.

As regards this clone: This specimen includes other DNA sequences encoding the same CDR3. The genes are TRBV7-2 and TRBJ1-1; D is unclear. The V gene's germline CDR1 is SGHTA and CDR2 FQGNSA. V was cut by 0 bases and J by 8 bases, with 7 bases left in between. This CDR3 comprises 12 residues. The CDR3 spells CASSLAGSEAFF. CDR3 nucleotide sequence: TGTGCCAGCAGCTTAGCTGGATCGGAAGCTTTCTTT.

This clone was seen just once. The chain uses TRBV28 and TRBJ2-1, with D perhaps TRBD1 (6 bases). The CDR3 sequence is 13 residues long. The germline V gene encodes CDR1 MDHEN and CDR2 SYDVKM. The ends were cut back, 6 bases at V and 8 bases at J, with 14 bases in the middle. The CDR3 nucleotides read TGTGCCAGCAGCGGAGAGACAGGCGATGAGCAGTTCTTC. It is translated as CASSGETGDEQFF.

V gene TRBV28 combines with J gene TRBJ1-5, with D possibly TRBD1 on 6 matching bases. The CDR3 totals 13 residues. With 10 bases removed from V and 6 bases from J, the gap between germline ends came to 16 bases. The germline V gene encodes CDR1 MDHEN and CDR2 SYDVKM. CDR3 in DNA: TGTGCCACCATCGGGACATTGGGTCAGCCCCAGCATTTT. Its translation is CATIGTLGQPQHF.

The genes are TRBV5-4 and TRBJ2-5, with D hard to call. Deletions cut 4 bases from V and 2 bases from J, with 12 bases between. The CDR3 covers 14 residues. CDR1 and CDR2 (germline): SGHNT, YYREEE (reference sequence). CDR3 coding DNA: TGTGCCAGCAGCAGTAAGGGTGGACAAGAGACCCAGTACTTC. Translating gives CASSSKGGQETQYF.

The chain has TRBV11-3 and TRBJ2-2; TRBD1 matches at 7 bases. The CDR3 spans 15 residues. The V and J ends lost 5 bases and 3 bases, in that order; junction bases with no gene match: 6. The germline V gene has CDR1 SGHNT and CDR2 YENEEA. The CDR3 DNA follows: TGTGCCAGCAGCCCTAGACAGGGTTACACCGGGGAGCTGTTTTTT. This encodes CASSPRQGYTGELFF. Looking up the rest from reference TRBV11-3 and TRBJ2-2 gives the full variable domain: EAGVVQSPRYKIIEKKQPVAFWCNPISGHNTLYWYLQNLGQGPELLIRYENEEAVDDSQLPKDRFSAERLKGVDSTLKIQPAELGDSAVYLCASSPRQGYTGELFFGEGSRLTVL.

This sequence joins TRBV9 and TRBJ2-5, with 11 positions matching TRBD1. The germline V gene has CDR1 SGDLS and CDR2 YYNGEE. Unmatched junction bases numbered 5, after V lost 2 bases and J lost 2 bases. The CDR3 is 16 residues long. CDR3 nucleotides: TGTGCCAGCAGCGTCTCAGGGACAGGGGGGCAAGAGACCCAGTACTTC. The encoded protein is CASSVSGTGGQETQYF.

The chain couples TRBV30 to TRBJ1-4, with D tentatively TRBD1 (5 bases). The CDR3 has 16 residues. The V end was cut by 0 bases, the J end by 6 bases, with 17 bases between. In germline, CDR1 is GTSNPN, CDR2 SVGIG (reference sequence). The CDR3 coding sequence is TGTGCCTGGAGTGTAGCCCTACGGGGCAGGGATGAAAAACTGTTTTTT. Translation: CAWSVALRGRDEKLFF.

The gene calls are TRBV27 and TRBJ2-7; 8 bases map to TRBD1. The CDR3 is made up of 15 amino acids. After removal of 5 bases from V and 5 bases from J, the junction contained 11 bases not matched to a gene. Germline CDR1 is MNHEY and CDR2 is SMNVEV (reference sequence). In DNA form, the CDR3 reads TGTGCCAGCAGTAAGAGCCGGGACAGGTACCACGAGCAGTACTTC. Protein: CASSKSRDRYHEQYF.

The CDR3 nucleotides read TGCGCCAGCAGCACCCGACTAGCGGGAGGTACAGATACGCAGTATTTT. This encodes CASSTRLAGGTDTQYF. The V gene is TRBV4-3, the J gene TRBJ2-3; 13 nucleotides match TRBD2. Germline values: CDR1 LGHNA, CDR2 YSLEER. Trimming removed 5 bases from V and 3 bases from J; junction bases left unmatched: 5. The CDR3 is 16 residues long.

This clone appeared once. The chain carries TRBV10-1 and TRBJ2-2; D not certain. Germline V gene data show CDR1 as WNHNN and CDR2 as SYGVQD (reference sequence). V lost 2 bases and J 0 bases, leaving 7 bases between the germline ends. This CDR3 has 15 residues. CDR3 sequence: CASSEGPSNTGELFF. The DNA of the CDR3 is TGCGCCAGCAGTGAGGGACCATCGAACACCGGGGAGCTGTTTTTT.

The chain employs TRBV7-8 and TRBJ2-1; D is possibly TRBD1 (6 bases). The CDR3 contains 15 residues. Germline-derived CDR1 and CDR2 are SGHVS and FQNEAQ. Trimming left V 5 bases short and J 2 bases short, with 13 bases between. Here the CDR3 DNA reads TGTGCCAGCAGCCCACAGGGCGAACCCTACAATGAGCAGTTCTTC. Residues: CASSPQGEPYNEQFF. The full variable domain, completed using reference TRBV7-8 and TRBJ2-1, is GAGVSQSPRYKVAKRGQDVALRCDPISGHVSLFWYQQALGQGPEFLTYFQNEAQLDKSGLPSDRFFAERPEGSVSTLKIQRTQQEDSAVYLCASSPQGEPYNEQFFGPGTRLTVL.

The V gene is TRBV4-3, the J gene TRBJ2-1; no clear D. V was pared by 0 bases and J by 4 bases, with 7 bases between. The CDR3 has 14 amino acids. Per the germline V gene, CDR1 is LGHNA and CDR2 is YSLEER. The CDR3 bases are TGCGCCAGCAGCCAAGAGGGTAGTTACAATGAGCAGTTCTTC. This encodes CASSQEGSYNEQFF.

As DNA, the CDR3 is TGTGCCAGCAGCTTAGGGGTGGCCGGGGAGCAGTACTTC. Translated: CASSLGVAGEQYF. This sequence joins TRBV7-6 and TRBJ2-7; D gene unclear. V lost 1 base, J lost 7 bases, and 11 bases lay in between. Per germline, CDR1 SGHVS and CDR2 FNYEAQ. The CDR3 has 13 residues.

V is TRBV9 and J is TRBJ2-3, with D possibly matching TRBD2 (5 bases). The CDR3 has 16 residues. Trimming shortened V by 4 bases and J by 2 bases, and 17 bases separated the two germline ends. The germline V gene has CDR1 SGDLS and CDR2 YYNGEE. This CDR3 is CASSSEASSLTDTQYF. The CDR3 DNA sequence: TGTGCCAGCAGCTCAGAGGCTAGCTCTCTCACAGATACGCAGTATTTT.

This rearrangement joins TRBV6-5 to TRBJ2-2; D call uncertain. The V end was cut by 4 bases, the J end by 4 bases, with 10 bases between. CDR1 MNHEY and CDR2 SVGAGI come from the germline V gene. CDR3 length equals 14 residues. The CDR3 bases are TGTGCCAGCAGTTCTTCCCCAGTCACCGGGGAGCTGTTTTTT. This codes for CASSSSPVTGELFF.

A remark on this clone: Other DNA sequences within the sample encode an identical CDR3. The J gene is TRBJ1-5, the V gene TRBV28; unclear D gene. The germline V and J ends were trimmed by 1 base and 6 bases, with 4 bases remaining between them. CDR1 is MDHEN, CDR2 SYDVKM, per germline. CDR3 length equals 12 residues. The CDR3: CASSLSGQPQHF. The CDR3 nucleotides are TGTGCCAGCAGTTTATCAGGTCAGCCCCAGCATTTT. The complete variable domain, with remaining parts taken from reference TRBV28 and TRBJ1-5, reads DVKVTQSSRYLVKRTGEKVFLECVQDMDHENMFWYRQDPGLGLRLIYFSYDVKMKEKGDIPEGYSVSREKKERFSLILESASTNQTSMYLCASSLSGQPQHFGDGTRLSIL.

This chain uses TRBV7-6 with TRBJ1-2, with TRBD1 matching 8 bases. Germline values: CDR1 SGHVS, CDR2 FNYEAQ. The CDR3 covers 16 residues. The V gene end was trimmed by 5 bases and the J gene end by 2 bases; junction bases not matched to a gene: 10. The CDR3 DNA sequence: TGTGCCAGCAGCCGCGAACAACAGGGGGTAAACTATGGCTACACCTTC. It codes for CASSREQQGVNYGYTF.

The chain uses TRBV2 and TRBJ2-7; D is ambiguous. Germline CDR1 SNHLY, CDR2 FYNNEI. Trimming pared 1 base from V and 1 base from J, leaving 17 bases between. The length of the CDR3 is 17 residues. Here the CDR3 reads CASSEGAHPPRSYEQYF. The CDR3, as DNA: TGTGCCAGCAGTGAAGGTGCTCATCCCCCCAGATCCTACGAGCAGTACTTC.

The chain uses TRBV28 and TRBJ2-3; tentatively, D is TRBD2 (6 bases). V shed 6 bases and J shed 6 bases, with 10 bases lying between them. Germline-derived CDR1 and CDR2 are MDHEN and SYDVKM. The length of the CDR3 is 12 residues. CDR3 sequence (DNA): TGTGCCAGCAGACGGGGGAAGGATACGCAGTATTTT. Encoded protein: CASRRGKDTQYF. The complete variable domain, with remaining parts taken from reference TRBV28 and TRBJ2-3, reads DVKVTQSSRYLVKRTGEKVFLECVQDMDHENMFWYRQDPGLGLRLIYFSYDVKMKEKGDIPEGYSVSREKKERFSLILESASTNQTSMYLCASRRGKDTQYFGPGTRLTVL.

In DNA, the CDR3 is TGTGCCAGCAGCCAAAGAAGACAGGGAGGCAGCTACGAGCAGTACTTC. Amino acids: CASSQRRQGGSYEQYF. The rearrangement uses TRBV7-6 and TRBJ2-7; tentatively, D is TRBD1 (7 bases). This CDR3 is built from 16 residues. Trimming pared 5 bases from V and 3 bases from J, leaving 20 bases between. Per the germline V gene, CDR1 is SGHVS and CDR2 is FNYEAQ.

V is TRBV5-1 and J is TRBJ1-2; no reliable D call. The length of the CDR3 is 14 residues. The germline V gene has CDR1 SGHRS and CDR2 YFSETQ. The V end lost 0 bases, the J end lost 2 bases, and 8 bases lay between the germline ends. The DNA for the CDR3 is TGCGCCAGCAGCTTGGCCTCCGAGAACTATGGCTACACCTTC. This gives the protein CASSLASENYGYTF.